This T cell receptor beta chain was obtained from a study of neoadjuvant anti-PD-1 for oral cavity cancer. The CDR3 has 15 residues. Trimming removed 5 bases from V and 2 bases from J, with 14 bases in between. CDR1 and CDR2 (germline): SGHTA, FQGTGA. TCRdb keeps only in-frame clones here, not all; method: immunoSEQ multiplex PCR. This sample yields approximately 13,000 clones, of which 50% to 75% are seen a single time; roughly 2.2% belongs to the top ten. Patients had newly diagnosed, untreated stage II-IVA oral cavity squamous cell carcinoma. Blood cells were analyzed directly, without culture or expansion.

This receptor was identified in a person aged 40-85 years with oral cavity squamous cell carcinoma. The chain joins TRBV7-3 to TRBJ2-3, with D tentatively TRBD1 or TRBD2 (7 bases each). Source: PBMCs, taken before nivolumab (anti-PD-1) treatment. The CDR3 nucleotides are TGTGCCAGCAGCCCCCAGGGGGGGTACACAGATACGCAGTATTTT. Its translation: CASSPQGGYTDTQYF. Drawing the rest from reference TRBV7-3 and TRBJ2-3, the complete variable domain is GAGVSQTPSNKVTEKGKYVELRCDPISGHTALYWYRQSLGQGPEFLIYFQGTGAADDSGLPNDRFFAVRPEGSVSTLKIQRTERGDSAVYLCASSPQGGYTDTQYFGPGTRLTVL.